This T cell receptor beta chain comes out of a study of T cell clonality in common variable immunodeficiency. Points from the study as a whole: Compared with healthy controls, CVID subjects showed increased TCRbeta clonality, mostly in about a third. Patient heterogeneity in the CVID cohort limited correlations between repertoire features and clinical complications.

Control and CVID samples contributed equal amounts of genomic DNA. TCRdb's table, derived via immunoSEQ multiplex PCR, lists solely in-frame clones and lacks some. The sample was found to contain around 45,000 clones, and every one recurs. Heparinized whole blood, about 5 to 8.5 ml, came from each donor. This clone was seen at least ten times. The antigen remains unidentified. The sequence came from a person between 18 and 70 years old in good health. Sequencing was carried out using peripheral blood mononuclear cells.

CDR3 residues: CASSSLQGRAGELFF. Incomplete CDR3 DNA: TGTGCCAGCAGCTCCCTCCAGGGTAGGGCCGGGGAG. This chain uses TRBV7-9 with TRBJ2-2, with D possibly TRBD1 on 5 matching bases. The DNA ends 3 residues before the CDR3 does, and the rest of the CDR3 is filled in from the germline J gene. V was clipped by 4 bases and J by 6 bases, with 15 bases between them. The CDR3 length is 15 residues. CDR1 is SEHNR, CDR2 FQNEAQ, per germline (reference sequence).